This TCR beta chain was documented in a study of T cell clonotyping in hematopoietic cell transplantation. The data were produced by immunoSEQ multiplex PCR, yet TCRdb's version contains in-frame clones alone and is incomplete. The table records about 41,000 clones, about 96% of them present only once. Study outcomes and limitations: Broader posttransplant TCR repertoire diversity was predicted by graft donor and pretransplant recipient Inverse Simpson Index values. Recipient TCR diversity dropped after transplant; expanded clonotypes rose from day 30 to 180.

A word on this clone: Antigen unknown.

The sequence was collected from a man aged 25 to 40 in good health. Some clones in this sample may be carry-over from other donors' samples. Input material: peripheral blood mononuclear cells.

CDR3 in amino acids: CASSQGTSGSGRSNEQFF. In DNA form, the CDR3 reads TGTGCCAGCAGCCAAGGGACTAGCGGGAGCGGGAGATCCAATGAGCAGTTCTTC. The chain is built from TRBV9 and TRBJ2-1; 14 positions agree with TRBD2. The CDR3 contains 18 residues. V was clipped by 4 bases and J by 6 bases; unmatched bases: 12. Germline CDR1 reads SGDLS; CDR2 reads YYNGEE.